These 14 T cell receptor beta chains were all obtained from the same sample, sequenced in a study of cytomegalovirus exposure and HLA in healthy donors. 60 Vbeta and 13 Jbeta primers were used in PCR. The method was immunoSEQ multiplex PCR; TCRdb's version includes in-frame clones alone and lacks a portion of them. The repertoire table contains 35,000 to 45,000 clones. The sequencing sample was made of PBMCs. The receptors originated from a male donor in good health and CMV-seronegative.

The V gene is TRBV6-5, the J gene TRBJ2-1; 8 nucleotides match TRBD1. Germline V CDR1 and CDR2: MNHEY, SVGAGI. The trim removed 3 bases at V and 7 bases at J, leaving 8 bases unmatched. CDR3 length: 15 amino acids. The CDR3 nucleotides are TGTGCCAGCAGTTATGACAGGGGTACGGGGAATGAGCAGTTCTTC. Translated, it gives CASSYDRGTGNEQFF.

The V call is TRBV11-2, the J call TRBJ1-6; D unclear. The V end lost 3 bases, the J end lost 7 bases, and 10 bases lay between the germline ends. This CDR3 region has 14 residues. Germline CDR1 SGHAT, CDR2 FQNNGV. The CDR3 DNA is TGTGCCAGCAGCTTCGCGACTGGGAATTCACCCCTCCACTTT. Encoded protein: CASSFATGNSPLHF.

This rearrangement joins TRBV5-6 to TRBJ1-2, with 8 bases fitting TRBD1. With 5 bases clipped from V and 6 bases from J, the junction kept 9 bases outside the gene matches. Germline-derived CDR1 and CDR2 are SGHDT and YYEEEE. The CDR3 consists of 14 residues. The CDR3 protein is CASSFGTGGNGYTF. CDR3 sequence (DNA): TGTGCCAGCAGTTTTGGGACAGGTGGTAATGGCTACACCTTC.

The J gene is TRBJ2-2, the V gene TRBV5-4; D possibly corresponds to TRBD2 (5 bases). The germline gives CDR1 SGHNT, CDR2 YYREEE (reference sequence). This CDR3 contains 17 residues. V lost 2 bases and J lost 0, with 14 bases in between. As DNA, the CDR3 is TGTGCCAGCAGCTTAAGAGTAGGGCGGGCGAACACCGGGGAGCTGTTTTTT. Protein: CASSLRVGRANTGELFF.

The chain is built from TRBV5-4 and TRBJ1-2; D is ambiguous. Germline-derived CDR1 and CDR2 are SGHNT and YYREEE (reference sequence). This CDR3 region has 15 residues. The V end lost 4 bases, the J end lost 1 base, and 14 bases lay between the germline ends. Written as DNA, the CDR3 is TGTGCCAGCAGCCAAGATGCGGTTCTTAACTATGGCTACACCTTC. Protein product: CASSQDAVLNYGYTF.

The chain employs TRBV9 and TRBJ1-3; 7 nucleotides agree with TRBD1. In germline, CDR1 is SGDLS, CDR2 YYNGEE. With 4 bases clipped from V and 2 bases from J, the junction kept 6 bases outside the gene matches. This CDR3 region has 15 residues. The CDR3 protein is CASSPPRGTGNTIYF. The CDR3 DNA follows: TGTGCCAGCAGCCCCCCCAGGGGGACTGGAAACACCATATATTTT.

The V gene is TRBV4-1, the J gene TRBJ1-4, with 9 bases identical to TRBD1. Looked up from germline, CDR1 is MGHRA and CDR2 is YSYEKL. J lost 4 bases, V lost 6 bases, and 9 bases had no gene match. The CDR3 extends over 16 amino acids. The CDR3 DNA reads TGCGCCAGCAGGAGGACAGGGGACTCGGGTAATGAAAAACTGTTTTTT. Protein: CASRRTGDSGNEKLFF.

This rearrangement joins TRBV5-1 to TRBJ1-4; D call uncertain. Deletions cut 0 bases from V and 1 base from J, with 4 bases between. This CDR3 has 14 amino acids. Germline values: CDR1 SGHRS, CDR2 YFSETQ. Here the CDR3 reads CASSLGGTNEKLFF. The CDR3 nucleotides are TGCGCCAGCAGCTTGGGAGGAACTAATGAAAAACTGTTTTTT.

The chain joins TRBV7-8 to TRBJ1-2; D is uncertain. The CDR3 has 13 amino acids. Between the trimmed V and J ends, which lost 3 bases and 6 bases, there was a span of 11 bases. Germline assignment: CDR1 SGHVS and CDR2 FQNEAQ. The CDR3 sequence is CASSFGGLDGYTF. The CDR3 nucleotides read TGTGCCAGCAGCTTCGGAGGGCTCGATGGCTACACCTTC.

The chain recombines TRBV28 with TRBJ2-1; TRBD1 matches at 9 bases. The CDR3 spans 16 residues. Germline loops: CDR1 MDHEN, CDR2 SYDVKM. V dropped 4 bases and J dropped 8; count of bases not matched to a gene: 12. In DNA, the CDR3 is TGTGCCAGCAGTTCGTCCGGGACAGGGCGAAGGGATGAGCAGTTCTTC. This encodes CASSSSGTGRRDEQFF.

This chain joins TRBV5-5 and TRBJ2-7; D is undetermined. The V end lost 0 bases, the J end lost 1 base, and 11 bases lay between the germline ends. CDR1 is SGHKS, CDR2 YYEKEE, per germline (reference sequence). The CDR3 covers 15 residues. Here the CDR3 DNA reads TGTGCCAGCAGCTTGGGAGTATCAATGTCCTACGAGCAGTACTTC. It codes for CASSLGVSMSYEQYF.

CDR3 DNA sequence: TGCGCCAGCAGCTTGACTGTGGCGAACACCGGGGAGCTGTTTTTT. This gives the protein CASSLTVANTGELFF. The gene calls are TRBV5-1 and TRBJ2-2; D is ambiguous. Trimming stripped 1 base from V and 0 bases from J, with 7 bases between. In germline, CDR1 is SGHRS, CDR2 YFSETQ. The CDR3 has 15 residues. Using reference TRBV5-1 and TRBJ2-2 for the parts outside the CDR3, the full variable domain is KAGVTQTPRYLIKTRGQQVTLSCSPISGHRSVSWYQQTPGQGLQFLFEYFSETQRNKGNFPGRFSGRQFSNSRSEMNVSTLELGDSALYLCASSLTVANTGELFFGEGSRLTVL.

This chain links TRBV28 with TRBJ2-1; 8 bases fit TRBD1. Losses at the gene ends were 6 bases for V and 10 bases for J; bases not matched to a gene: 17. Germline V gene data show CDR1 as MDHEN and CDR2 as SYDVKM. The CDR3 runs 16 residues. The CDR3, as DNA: TGTGCCAGCAGCTCCCCCCCAAGACAGGGGCCTAGGGAGCAGTTCTTC. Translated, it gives CASSSPPRQGPREQFF.

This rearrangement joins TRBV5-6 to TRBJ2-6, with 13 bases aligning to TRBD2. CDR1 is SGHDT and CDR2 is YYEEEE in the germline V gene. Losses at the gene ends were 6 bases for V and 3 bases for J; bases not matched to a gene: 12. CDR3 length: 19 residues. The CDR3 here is CASILRTSGGLLGANVLTF. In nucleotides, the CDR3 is TGTGCCAGCATCCTCCGGACTAGCGGGGGACTCCTTGGGGCCAACGTCCTGACTTTC.